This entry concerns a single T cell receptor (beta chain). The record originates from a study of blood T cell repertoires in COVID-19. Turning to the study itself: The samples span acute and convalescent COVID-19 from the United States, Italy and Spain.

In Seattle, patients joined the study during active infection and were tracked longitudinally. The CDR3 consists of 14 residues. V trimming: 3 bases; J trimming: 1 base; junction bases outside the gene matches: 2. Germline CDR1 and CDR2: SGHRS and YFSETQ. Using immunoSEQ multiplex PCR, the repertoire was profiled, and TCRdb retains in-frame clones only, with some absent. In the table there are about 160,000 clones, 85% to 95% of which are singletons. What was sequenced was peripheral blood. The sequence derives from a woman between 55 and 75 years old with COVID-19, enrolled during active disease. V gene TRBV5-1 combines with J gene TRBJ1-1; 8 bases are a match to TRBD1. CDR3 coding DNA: TGCGCCAGCAGCTGGACAGGGACGAACACTGAAGCTTTCTTT. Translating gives CASSWTGTNTEAFF.